Below are 21 T cell receptor beta chains sequenced from a single sample in a study of cytomegalovirus exposure and HLA in healthy donors. Both 60 Vbeta primers and 13 Jbeta primers went into the PCR. TCRdb's table, derived via immunoSEQ multiplex PCR, lists solely in-frame clones and lacks some. The sample has 90,000 to 100,000 clones; around 67% are singletons. The sample comprised PBMCs. All receptors come from a male donor in good health and CMV-seronegative.

The chain combines TRBV9 with TRBJ2-1; the match to TRBD1 covers 9 bases. After removal of 2 bases from V and 7 bases from J, the junction contained 4 bases not matched to a gene. The germline CDR1 and CDR2 sequences are SGDLS and YYNGEE. The CDR3 totals 14 residues. The CDR3 here is CASSVGDRVNEQFF. In nucleotides, the CDR3 is TGTGCCAGCAGCGTCGGGGACAGGGTAAATGAGCAGTTCTTC.

V is TRBV5-4 and J is TRBJ1-2; 7 nucleotides match TRBD1. CDR1 is SGHNT, CDR2 YYREEE, per germline (reference sequence). This CDR3 has 17 amino acids. V trimming: 0 bases; J trimming: 3 bases; junction bases outside the gene matches: 11. CDR3 region: CASSLVGQANRDYGYTF. Written as DNA, the CDR3 is TGTGCCAGCAGCTTGGTTGGACAGGCAAACCGGGACTATGGCTACACCTTC.

The chain joins TRBV19 to TRBJ1-5; D remains unclear. CDR3 length: 16 residues. Germline CDR1 LNHDA, CDR2 SQIVND (reference sequence). Trimming took off 3 bases at V and 0 bases at J, with 12 bases between the two ends. CDR3 region: CASSILMGNSNQPQHF. The CDR3 region has the DNA TGTGCCAGTAGTATTCTCATGGGCAATAGCAATCAGCCCCAGCATTTT.

This sequence joins TRBV29-1 and TRBJ2-3; tentatively, D is TRBD2 (6 bases). Trimming cost V 4 bases and J 3 bases, with 17 bases left between them. This CDR3 has 15 amino acids. Germline values: CDR1 SQVTM, CDR2 ANQGSEA. The CDR3 is CSVATTGDHTDTQYF. CDR3 sequence (DNA): TGCAGCGTTGCCACAACGGGAGATCATACAGATACGCAGTATTTT.

This chain joins TRBV15 and TRBJ1-1, with D uncertain. The V and J ends lost 0 bases and 5 bases respectively, with 10 bases between them. Germline-derived CDR1 and CDR2 are LNHNV and YYDKDF (reference sequence). The CDR3 is 14 residues long. DNA of the CDR3: TGTGCCACCAGCAGAGATTTATTGCAGACTGAAGCTTTCTTT. Its protein is CATSRDLLQTEAFF. Full variable domain (rest looked up from reference TRBV15 and TRBJ1-1): DAMVIQNPRYQVTQFGKPVTLSCSQTLNHNVMYWYQQKSSQAPKLLFHYYDKDFNNEADTPDNFQSRRPNTSFCFLDIRSPGLGDTAMYLCATSRDLLQTEAFFGQGTRLTVV.

This chain connects TRBV7-6 to TRBJ1-4; 9 bases are a match to TRBD1. The CDR3 loop spans 16 amino acids. CDR1 SGHVS and CDR2 FNYEAQ come from the germline V gene. V gave up 2 bases and J gave up 4 bases; unmatched junction bases: 5. CDR3 in DNA: TGTGCCAGCAGCTTAAGTCAGGACAGGGGTAATGAAAAACTGTTTTTT. Encoded protein: CASSLSQDRGNEKLFF.

This clone was seen a handful of times. The chain has TRBV6-4 and TRBJ2-7, with TRBD2 matching 10 bases. Germline V lookup: CDR1 MRHNA, CDR2 SNTAGT. The J segment lost 6 bases and the V segment lost 2 bases, leaving 4 bases of the junction unmatched. The CDR3 runs 14 residues. The CDR3: CASSDLAGVGEQYF. The DNA of the CDR3 is TGTGCCAGCAGTGACCTAGCGGGAGTTGGCGAGCAGTACTTC.

The rearrangement joins TRBV9 to TRBJ1-4; TRBD1 might be the D (6 bases). Germline V gene sequence: CDR1 SGDLS, CDR2 YYNGEE. The CDR3 totals 16 residues. With 2 bases removed from V and 3 bases from J, the gap between germline ends came to 14 bases. The chain's CDR3 is CASSVGDKGANEKLFF. The CDR3 DNA follows: TGTGCCAGCAGCGTCGGGGATAAGGGGGCTAATGAAAAACTGTTTTTT. Full variable domain (outside the CDR3, taken from reference TRBV9 and TRBJ1-4): DSGVTQTPKHLITATGQRVTLRCSPRSGDLSVYWYQQSLDQGLQFLIQYYNGEERAKGNILERFSAQQFPDLHSELNLSSLELGDSALYFCASSVGDKGANEKLFFGSGTQLSVL.

This clone occurred once. This sequence joins TRBV5-1 and TRBJ1-1; possible D gene TRBD1, 5 bases. The germline V gene has CDR1 SGHRS and CDR2 YFSETQ. The CDR3 is 16 residues long. V gave up 0 bases and J gave up 5 bases, with 17 bases separating them. The CDR3 here is CASSLAQGSLGTEAFF. DNA of the CDR3: TGCGCCAGCAGCTTGGCCCAGGGAAGTCTCGGTACTGAAGCTTTCTTT.

The chain has TRBV10-3 and TRBJ2-1; TRBD2 matches 12 bases. Losses at the gene ends were 4 bases for V and 5 bases for J; bases not matched to a gene: 9. This CDR3 spans 17 amino acids. Per germline, CDR1 ENHRY and CDR2 SYGVKD. Here the CDR3 DNA reads TGTGCCATCAGTGTGGGAGATTCTAGCGGGAGGGACAATGAGCAGTTCTTC. Translating it yields CAISVGDSSGRDNEQFF.

V usage is TRBV6-6 and J usage is TRBJ1-1; 7 positions agree with TRBD1. V was pared by 6 bases and J by 4 bases, with 14 bases of the junction left unmatched. The germline V gene encodes CDR1 MNHNY and CDR2 SVGAGI (reference sequence). The CDR3 spans 16 residues. The CDR3 region is CASRSINRGTSTEAFF. For the CDR3, the DNA is TGTGCCAGCAGATCTATTAACAGGGGAACGAGCACTGAAGCTTTCTTT.

The chain uses TRBV4-2 and TRBJ1-1; the D gene is possibly TRBD1 (6 bases). The V end lost 0 bases, the J end lost 1 base, and 6 bases lay between the germline ends. The CDR3 covers 14 residues. The germline V gene encodes CDR1 LGHNA and CDR2 YNFKEQ. CDR3 nucleotides: TGTGCCAGCAGCCAAGACAGGGGGAACACTGAAGCTTTCTTT. It codes for CASSQDRGNTEAFF.

This clone appeared a few times. The chain carries TRBV28 and TRBJ2-7; D possibly corresponds to TRBD1 (6 bases). The CDR3 spans 13 residues. Germline CDR1 and CDR2: MDHEN and SYDVKM. V was trimmed by 8 bases and J by 6 bases, leaving 17 bases between them. CDR3 sequence: CASLPRDIGEQYF. The CDR3 DNA is TGTGCCAGCTTACCCCGGGACATAGGCGAGCAGTACTTC.

The J gene is TRBJ2-7, the V gene TRBV9; TRBD1 matches 10 bases. Germline CDR1 and CDR2: SGDLS and YYNGEE. This CDR3 region has 17 residues. The V gene end was trimmed by 3 bases and the J gene end by 3 bases; junction bases not matched to a gene: 12. CDR3 sequence: CASSAGAARDRGYEQYF. CDR3 DNA sequence: TGTGCCAGCAGCGCCGGGGCGGCCCGGGACAGGGGCTACGAGCAGTACTTC. The variable domain in full, with the rest retrieved from reference TRBV9 and TRBJ2-7, is DSGVTQTPKHLITATGQRVTLRCSPRSGDLSVYWYQQSLDQGLQFLIQYYNGEERAKGNILERFSAQQFPDLHSELNLSSLELGDSALYFCASSAGAARDRGYEQYFGPGTRLTVT.

The gene calls are TRBV27 and TRBJ2-3, with 7 positions matching TRBD2. Per germline, CDR1 MNHEY and CDR2 SMNVEV (reference sequence). Trimming took 5 bases from V and 4 from J; bases not matched to a gene: 9. The CDR3 is 15 residues long. CDR3 in amino acids: CASSPGTNFADTQYF. The CDR3 DNA reads TGTGCCAGCAGTCCGGGGACTAATTTCGCAGATACGCAGTATTTT.

This clone turned up a few times. The CDR3 coding sequence is TGTGCCAGCAGCCGCCGGTCGGGGGGGGCAGGGGGACCAGGTACTGAAGCTTTCTTT. Amino acids: CASSRRSGGAGGPGTEAFF. V and J are TRBV4-2 and TRBJ1-1; 7 bases agree with TRBD1. From germline, CDR1 is LGHNA and CDR2 YNFKEQ. The V segment lost 4 bases and the J segment 5 bases; nucleotides outside the gene matches: 22. The CDR3 runs 19 residues.

Only one count was recorded for this clone. The chain employs TRBV12-5 and TRBJ1-1; 10 bases map to TRBD1. This CDR3 spans 16 amino acids. The junction had 10 bases not matched to a gene; V was cut back by 2 bases and J by 7 bases. Germline V gives CDR1 LGHNT, CDR2 FRNRAP. The CDR3 nucleotides read TGTGCTAGTGGTTTGCCAAAGGGACAGGGGAAGCGTGAAGCTTTCTTT. Residues: CASGLPKGQGKREAFF.

This clone was seen only a few times. The chain employs TRBV29-1 and TRBJ2-1, with D maybe TRBD1 (6 bases). The CDR3 consists of 15 residues. The germline V gene encodes CDR1 SQVTM and CDR2 ANQGSEA. Deletions cut 4 bases from V and 4 bases from J, with 17 bases between. In nucleotides, the CDR3 is TGCAGCGTTGGAGGGACATCTAATCGGTACAATGAGCAGTTCTTC. This gives the protein CSVGGTSNRYNEQFF.

This clone has more than one count but fewer than ten. The chain has TRBV5-4 and TRBJ2-7; D not resolved. The germline gives CDR1 SGHNT, CDR2 YYREEE (reference sequence). This CDR3 is built from 13 residues. V gave up 0 bases and J gave up 5 bases, with 9 bases separating them. Written as DNA, the CDR3 is TGTGCCAGCAGCTTGGCCGAGGCTAACGAGCAGTACTTC. Amino acid sequence: CASSLAEANEQYF.

This clone was counted only a few times. The genes are TRBV2 and TRBJ1-1; D gene unclear. Germline CDR1 and CDR2: SNHLY and FYNNEI. The CDR3 length is 16 residues. The V end was cut by 8 bases, the J end by 7 bases, with 26 bases between. The CDR3 DNA is TGTGCCAGCGGGCAGGCAGGCTTACCCCGCTCCTGTGAAGCTTTCTTT. Its translation is CASGQAGLPRSCEAFF.

This chain connects TRBV9 to TRBJ2-2; D remains ambiguous. V dropped 0 bases and J dropped 2 bases, with 5 bases sitting between them. CDR3 length equals 14 residues. Germline assignment: CDR1 SGDLS and CDR2 YYNGEE. The CDR3 region has the DNA TGTGCCAGCAGCGTAGCGGTAAACACCGGGGAGCTGTTTTTT. Residues: CASSVAVNTGELFF.